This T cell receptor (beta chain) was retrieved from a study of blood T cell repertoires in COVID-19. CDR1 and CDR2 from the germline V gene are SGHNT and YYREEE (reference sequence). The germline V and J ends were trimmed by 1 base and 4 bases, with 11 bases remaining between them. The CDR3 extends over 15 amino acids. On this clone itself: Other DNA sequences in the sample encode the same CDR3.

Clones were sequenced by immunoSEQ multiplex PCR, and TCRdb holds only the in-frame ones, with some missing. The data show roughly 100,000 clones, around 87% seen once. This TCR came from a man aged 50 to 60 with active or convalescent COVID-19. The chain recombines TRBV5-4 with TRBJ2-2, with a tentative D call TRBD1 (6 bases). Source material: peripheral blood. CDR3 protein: CASSLTTGITGELFF. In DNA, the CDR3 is TGTGCCAGCAGCTTGACCACAGGGATCACCGGGGAGCTGTTTTTT.